The clone carrying this T cell receptor (beta chain) was counted a single time. Germline V lookup: CDR1 MNHEY, CDR2 SVGAGI. The CDR3 is 14 residues long. Trimming removed 5 bases from V and 6 bases from J, with 16 bases in between. The data belong to a study of technical replicates of blood from several donors. The protocol was immunoSEQ multiplex PCR, while the TCRdb copy is restricted to in-frame clones and leaves out a portion. The sample yields some 80,000 clones, around 95% seen once. This receptor was identified in a human donor in good health. The chain links TRBV6-5 to TRBJ2-5, with a tentative D call TRBD2 (5 bases). Material for sequencing was T cells isolated from PBMCs. The CDR3 reads CASSLGSLEKTQYF. As DNA, the CDR3 is TGTGCCAGCAGTCTCGGATCACTAGAGAAGACCCAGTACTTC.